Listed here are 16 T cell receptor beta chains from one sample, sequenced in a study of early T cells in non-severe SARS-CoV-2 infection. TCRdb independently ran MiXCR on the 5' RACE reads; one entry per CDR3 protein. The sample lists fewer than 40,000 distinct CDR3 sequences; roughly 4% were seen once. Sequencing was performed on whole blood. The receptors shown here come from an adult who was a healthcare worker with PCR-confirmed SARS-CoV-2 infection or an uninfected control (not recorded which).

This clonotype showed up many times. The chain uses TRBV29-1 and TRBJ2-1, with D perhaps assigned TRBD1 or TRBD2 (6 bases each). V was cut by 7 bases and J by 12 bases, with 16 bases left in between. Germline V CDR1 and CDR2: SQVTM, ANQGSEA. The CDR3 totals 11 residues. The CDR3 region has the DNA TGCAGCGCAGGGGACACCGGGGGGCAGTTCTTC. Residues: CSAGDTGGQFF.

This clonotype was seen many times. The chain employs TRBV6-1 and TRBJ1-6, with D hard to call. V was trimmed by 2 bases and J by 9 bases, leaving 5 bases between them. The CDR3 is made up of 12 amino acids. Germline V CDR1 and CDR2: MNHNS, SASEGT. The CDR3 spells CASSENLSPLHF. The DNA of the CDR3 is TGTGCCAGCAGTGAAAACCTTTCACCCCTCCACTTT.

This clonotype was found many times. This rearrangement joins TRBV14 to TRBJ2-7; D possibly uses TRBD1 or TRBD2 (5 bases each). Deletions cut 6 bases from V and 9 bases from J, with 18 bases between. The CDR3 runs to 13 residues. Germline V gives CDR1 SGHDN, CDR2 FVKESK. CDR3 amino acids: CASSQNLPGRQYF. CDR3 sequence (DNA): TGTGCCAGCAGTCAGAACCTACCGGGACGGCAGTACTTC.

The gene calls are TRBV27 and TRBJ2-3; possibly TRBD1 or TRBD2 for D (5 bases each). Deletions cut 2 bases from V and 0 bases from J, with 9 bases between. Germline values: CDR1 MNHEY, CDR2 SMNVEV (reference sequence). The length of the CDR3 is 15 residues. The CDR3 region has the DNA TGTGCCAGCAGTTTAAGTGGGGGTAGCACAGATACGCAGTATTTT. Encoded protein: CASSLSGGSTDTQYF.

This clonotype is labeled as medium-sized. The chain couples TRBV20-1 to TRBJ2-7; either TRBD1 or TRBD2 may fit D (5 bases each). The germline CDR1 and CDR2 sequences are DFQATT and SNEGSKA (reference sequence). Between the trimmed V and J ends, which lost 1 base and 1 base, there was a span of 14 bases. This CDR3 is built from 15 residues. CDR3 sequence: CSARGQGVLSYEQYF. Here the CDR3 DNA reads TGCAGTGCTAGAGGCCAGGGAGTTCTTTCCTACGAGCAGTACTTC.

Many counts were recorded for this clonotype. This rearrangement joins TRBV20-1 to TRBJ1-4; 10 bases line up with TRBD1. Germline V gene lookup returns CDR1 DFQATT and CDR2 SNEGSKA (reference sequence). Unmatched junction bases numbered 4, after V lost 5 bases and J lost 7 bases. The CDR3 runs to 13 residues. The CDR3 DNA follows: TGCAGTGCTCGGAGGGACAGGGGTGAAAAACTGTTTTTT. This sequence encodes CSARRDRGEKLFF.

This clonotype was counted at least ten times. This sequence joins TRBV11-2 and TRBJ1-4; tentatively, D is TRBD1 (5 bases). Deletions cut 4 bases from V and 0 bases from J, with 18 bases between. In germline, CDR1 is SGHAT, CDR2 FQNNGV. This CDR3 contains 18 residues. Here the CDR3 DNA reads TGTGCCAGCAGCTCCCGGACAAGCAGCCTCGCAACTAATGAAAAACTGTTTTTT. This translates into CASSSRTSSLATNEKLFF.

This clonotype was seen more than once but under ten times. A junction end diverges from the germline sequence, so it may reflect a read error. The CDR3 loop reads CARSLVTPQETQYF. CDR3 coding DNA: TGTGCCCGCAGCTTGGTCACCCCCCAAGAGACCCAGTACTTC. The chain links TRBV7-6 to TRBJ2-5; D call uncertain. Germline loops: CDR1 SGHVS, CDR2 FNYEAQ. This CDR3 contains 14 residues.

This clonotype was counted many times. The chain links TRBV12-3 or TRBV12-4 to TRBJ1-5; TRBD1 matches at 8 bases. CDR3 length: 14 residues. With 5 bases clipped from V and 4 bases from J, the junction kept 4 bases outside the gene matches. The CDR3 DNA sequence: TGTGCCAGCAGTAGGGACAGGATGAATCAGCCCCAGCATTTT. Translated, it gives CASSRDRMNQPQHF.

This clonotype was detected ten times or more. The chain carries TRBV24-1 and TRBJ1-1, with D perhaps TRBD1 (5 bases). Germline lookup yields CDR1 KGHDR and CDR2 SFDVKD. V was pared by 9 bases and J by 7 bases, with 14 bases between. CDR3 length: 12 amino acids. The CDR3 region has the DNA TGTGCCACCCGAGAGTCGGGGGATGAAGCTTTCTTT. Protein sequence: CATRESGDEAFF.

In its sample, this clonotype was seen many times. The chain uses TRBV20-1 and TRBJ1-2; tentative D call: TRBD1 (5 bases). The germline V and J ends were trimmed by 4 bases and 8 bases, with 17 bases remaining between them. This CDR3 contains 13 residues. Germline V gene lookup returns CDR1 DFQATT and CDR2 SNEGSKA (reference sequence). The chain's CDR3 is CSAKDGPWDGYTF. For the CDR3, the DNA is TGCAGTGCTAAAGATGGACCCTGGGACGGCTACACCTTC.

This clonotype has ten or more counts. The CDR3 here is CASSPRTGMPDTQYF. CDR3 nucleotides: TGTGCCAGTAGTCCAAGAACAGGGATGCCAGATACGCAGTATTTT. J is TRBJ2-3 and V is TRBV19, with a possible D match to TRBD1 (6 bases). The CDR3 length is 15 residues. Per the germline V gene, CDR1 is LNHDA and CDR2 is SQIVND (reference sequence). The germline V and J ends were trimmed by 5 bases and 4 bases, with 16 bases remaining between them.

Many counts were recorded for this clonotype. The chain combines TRBV10-1 with TRBJ2-3; TRBD2 might be the D (6 bases). The CDR3 is 16 residues long. V lost 2 bases to trimming and J lost 3 bases, with 15 bases between them. The germline CDR1 and CDR2 sequences are WNHNN and SYGVQD (reference sequence). DNA of the CDR3: TGCGCCAGCAGTGAGAGCTCGGGAGTGTTGACAGATACGCAGTATTTT. This translates into CASSESSGVLTDTQYF.

In this sample, this clonotype turned up many times. The gene calls are TRBV10-3 and TRBJ2-5; maybe TRBD1 (6 bases). Germline V CDR1 and CDR2: ENHRY, SYGVKD. The V end was cut by 3 bases, the J end by 3 bases, with 8 bases between. The CDR3 contains 13 residues. The chain's CDR3 is CAISERTEETQYF. CDR3 bases: TGTGCCATCAGTGAAAGGACAGAAGAGACCCAGTACTTC.

The chain employs TRBV3-1 and TRBJ1-4; D gene unclear. Germline CDR1 LGHDT, CDR2 YNNKEL (reference sequence). The CDR3 is 13 residues long. Trimming pared 8 bases from V and 8 bases from J, leaving 15 bases between. The CDR3 here is CASSPISREKLFF. The CDR3 coding sequence is TGTGCCAGCTCCCCTATCTCCCGCGAAAAACTGTTTTTT. Using reference TRBV3-1 and TRBJ1-4 for the parts outside the CDR3, the full variable domain is DTAVSQTPKYLVTQMGNDKSIKCEQNLGHDTMYWYKQDSKKFLKIMFSYNNKELIINETVPNRFSPKSPDKAHLNLHINSLELGDSAVYFCASSPISREKLFFGSGTQLSVL.

This clonotype has a handful of counts. This sequence joins TRBV7-2 and TRBJ2-3, with 8 bases fitting TRBD2. The CDR3 contains 16 residues. The junction had 5 bases not matched to a gene; V was cut back by 2 bases and J by 1 base. The germline gives CDR1 SGHTA, CDR2 FQGNSA. CDR3 sequence (DNA): TGTGCCAGCAGCTTAACCTCGGGGGGGGGCACAGATACGCAGTATTTT. Amino acids: CASSLTSGGGTDTQYF. Full variable domain (missing parts from reference TRBV7-2 and TRBJ2-3): GAGVSQSPSNKVTEKGKDVELRCDPISGHTALYWYRQSLGQGLEFLIYFQGNSAPDKSGLPSDRFSAERTGGSVSTLTIQRTQQEDSAVYLCASSLTSGGGTDTQYFGPGTRLTVL.